This T cell receptor beta chain was documented in a study of cytotoxic CD8 clonotypes in ibrutinib-treated CLL. Libraries were prepared by immunoSEQ multiplex PCR; TCRdb keeps only in-frame clonotypes and omits some of them. The sample consists of tens of thousands of clones, roughly four fifths of them appearing once. To note about this clone: A junction boundary mismatches the germline segment, possibly from a read error.

CDR1 and CDR2 from the germline V gene are LNHDA and SQIVND (reference sequence). The CDR3 extends over 13 amino acids. The material sequenced was PBMCs, taken before ibrutinib treatment. The chain joins TRBV19 to TRBJ2-1; the D is unclear. The sequence derives from a human donor with chronic lymphocytic leukemia. The CDR3, as DNA: TGTGCCAGTAGGATAGGTCGGGACAATGAGCAGTTCTTC. Protein product: CASRIGRDNEQFF.